The TCR beta chain described here comes from a study of blood T cell repertoires in COVID-19. For the study at large: PBMCs, B-cell-depleted T cells, or T cells provided the cDNA or gDNA that made up the material.

In the original processing: Researchers report that nucleated cell counts were estimated from reference gene primer amplification. TCRdb keeps only in-frame clones here, not all; method: immunoSEQ multiplex PCR. V and J calls and clone size are as listed in that table; D and trimming were resolved from the DNA. The table shows 200,000 or so clones, with approximately 85% occurring only once. Germline V gene data show CDR1 as LGHDT and CDR2 as YNNKEL (reference sequence). CDR3 size: 14 residues. Deletions cut 4 bases from V and 0 bases from J, with 8 bases between. The sequence was obtained from a man between 60 and 75 years old with acute or convalescent COVID-19. V usage is TRBV3-1 (or the pseudogene TRBV3-2) and J usage is TRBJ2-3; D gene unclear. Sequencing input: peripheral blood. The CDR3 reads CASSPYASTDTQYF. In nucleotides, the CDR3 is TGTGCCAGCAGCCCCTATGCGAGCACAGATACGCAGTATTTT.